A selection of T cell receptor beta chains follows, all from one sample in a study of T-cell reconstitution after alpha-beta-depleted transplantation in children. TCRdb reprocessed the PCR reads with MiXCR, giving one entry per CDR3 protein. The sample contains fewer than 1 million distinct CDR3 sequences, about 15% of which appear only once. The specimen comprised PBMCs, mostly from graft donor cells, sampled 360 days after TCRalphabeta/CD19-depleted stem cell transplant. Source of these receptors: a male patient younger than 18 who had a stem cell transplant for acute lymphoblastic leukemia, so the T cells may come from the graft donor. Each CDR3 is given with its conserved first and last residue. Each record gives: CDR3 protein, CDR3 DNA, J gene, V gene, D gene, clone size. A D gene is named only where the DNA matches it firmly. Size tells how often a clone was seen (once, few, many) or the class of an expanded clone, and some rows leave it out.

CDR3aa: CASRPTNLETQYF; CDR3nt: TGTGCCAGCAGACCGACGAATTTAGAGACCCAGTACTTC; j_gene: TRBJ2-5; v_gene: TRBV7-9; d_gene: NA; abundance: NA
CDR3aa: CATSDQYGTPGRTDTQYF; CDR3nt: TGTGCCACCAGTGATCAATATGGGACACCGGGCCGCACAGATACGCAGTATTTT; j_gene: TRBJ2-3; v_gene: TRBV24-1; d_gene: NA; abundance: few
CDR3aa: CSAIVAGVPDTQYF; CDR3nt: TGCAGTGCTATCGTAGCGGGAGTTCCAGATACGCAGTATTTT; j_gene: TRBJ2-3; v_gene: TRBV20-1; d_gene: TRBD2; abundance: NA
CDR3aa: CASSLRGVFYEQYF; CDR3nt: TGTGCCAGCAGCTTAAGGGGGGTTTTCTACGAGCAGTACTTC; j_gene: TRBJ2-7; v_gene: TRBV7-8; d_gene: NA; abundance: many
CDR3aa: CASSLGKDVGLPGYGYTF; CDR3nt: TGTGCCAGCAGTTTAGGAAAGGATGTGGGGCTCCCGGGGTATGGCTACACCTTC; j_gene: TRBJ1-2; v_gene: TRBV12-3/TRBV12-4; d_gene: NA; abundance: few
CDR3aa: CASSKGGTGDSGANVLTF; CDR3nt: TGTGCCAGCAGCAAAGGCGGGACAGGGGACTCTGGGGCCAACGTCCTGACTTTC; j_gene: TRBJ2-6; v_gene: TRBV21-1; d_gene: NA; abundance: NA
CDR3aa: CASSPSPSNTEAFF; CDR3nt: TGTGCCAGCTCACCATCGCCAAGCAACACTGAAGCTTTCTTT; j_gene: TRBJ1-1; v_gene: TRBV18; d_gene: NA; abundance: few
CDR3aa: CASIPWAGELPDTQYF; CDR3nt: TGTGCCAGCATCCCCTGGGCGGGGGAGCTCCCAGATACGCAGTATTTT; j_gene: TRBJ2-3; v_gene: TRBV5-5; d_gene: TRBD2; abundance: NA
CDR3aa: CASSVLPTRNYNEQFF; CDR3nt: TGTGCCAGCAGCGTATTGCCGACTAGAAACTACAATGAGCAGTTCTTC; j_gene: TRBJ2-1; v_gene: TRBV9; d_gene: NA; abundance: few
CDR3aa: CASSQALAGGPDTQYF; CDR3nt: TGCGCCAGCAGCCAGGCGCTAGCGGGAGGGCCAGATACGCAGTATTTT; j_gene: TRBJ2-3; v_gene: TRBV5-1; d_gene: TRBD2; abundance: many
CDR3aa: CASSSVSARLAIEQFF; CDR3nt: TGTGCCAGCAGCTCAGTTTCGGCCAGACTAGCGATTGAGCAGTTCTTC; j_gene: TRBJ2-1; v_gene: TRBV7-9; d_gene: TRBD2; abundance: NA
CDR3aa: CSVDSGLEVADTQYF; CDR3nt: TGCAGCGTTGACTCTGGCCTGGAGGTGGCAGATACGCAGTATTTT; j_gene: TRBJ2-3; v_gene: TRBV29-1; d_gene: NA; abundance: NA
CDR3aa: CASSLVASGRAGNEQFF; CDR3nt: TGTGCCAGCAGCTTAGTGGCTAGCGGGAGGGCCGGGAATGAGCAGTTCTTC; j_gene: TRBJ2-1; v_gene: TRBV7-6; d_gene: TRBD2; abundance: few
CDR3aa: CASSQVREQFF; CDR3nt: TGTGCCAGCAGCCAAGTTCGAGAGCAGTTCTTC; j_gene: TRBJ2-1; v_gene: TRBV3-1; d_gene: NA; abundance: many
CDR3aa: CASSQEGVQPQHF; CDR3nt: TGCGCCAGCAGCCAAGAAGGCGTACAGCCCCAGCATTTT; j_gene: TRBJ1-5; v_gene: TRBV4-1; d_gene: NA; abundance: few
CDR3aa: CASTPPGTLSSGNTIYF; CDR3nt: TGTGCCAGCACCCCCCCCGGGACACTAAGCTCTGGAAACACCATATATTTT; j_gene: TRBJ1-3; v_gene: TRBV12-3/TRBV12-4; d_gene: NA; abundance: few
CDR3aa: CSAPLWVAGVEQYF; CDR3nt: TGCAGTGCTCCCCTTTGGGTAGCGGGAGTCGAGCAGTACTTC; j_gene: TRBJ2-7; v_gene: TRBV20-1; d_gene: TRBD2; abundance: few
CDR3aa: CASSLEGTSLLVLAKNIQYF; CDR3nt: TGTGCCAGCAGCTTAGAGGGGACTAGCCTCCTTGTTCTAGCCAAAAACATTCAGTACTTC; j_gene: TRBJ2-4; v_gene: TRBV11-2; d_gene: TRBD2; abundance: NA
CDR3aa: CASSIGDSSYNEQFF; CDR3nt: TGTGCCAGTAGTATAGGGGATAGCTCCTACAATGAGCAGTTCTTC; j_gene: TRBJ2-1; v_gene: TRBV19; d_gene: NA; abundance: few
CDR3aa: CASSWPSGSPDTQYF; CDR3nt: TGCGCCAGCAGCTGGCCTAGCGGGAGCCCAGATACGCAGTATTTT; j_gene: TRBJ2-3; v_gene: TRBV5-1; d_gene: TRBD2; abundance: NA
CDR3aa: CAISHRTNGQETQYF; CDR3nt: TGTGCCATCAGCCACCGGACTAACGGACAAGAGACCCAGTACTTC; j_gene: TRBJ2-5; v_gene: TRBV10-3; d_gene: NA; abundance: few
CDR3aa: CASKLLTSGMNEQFF; CDR3nt: TGTGCCAGTAAACTATTGACTAGCGGGATGAATGAGCAGTTCTTC; j_gene: TRBJ2-1; v_gene: TRBV19; d_gene: TRBD2; abundance: many
CDR3aa: CSVYSWDRSTDTQYF; CDR3nt: TGCAGCGTTTATAGTTGGGATAGAAGCACAGATACGCAGTATTTT; j_gene: TRBJ2-3; v_gene: TRBV29-1; d_gene: NA; abundance: NA
CDR3aa: CASRVTTTGELFF; CDR3nt: TGTGCCAGTCGTGTGACAACCACCGGGGAGCTGTTTTTT; j_gene: TRBJ2-2; v_gene: TRBV9; d_gene: NA; abundance: many
CDR3aa: CASSLSRQPLVF; CDR3nt: TGTGCCAGCAGCTTAAGTCGACAGCCATTAGTCTTC; j_gene: TRBJ2-5; v_gene: TRBV11-2; d_gene: NA; abundance: NA
CDR3aa: CASKFSLDGISEQYF; CDR3nt: TGTGCCAGCAAATTCTCCCTTGACGGGATTAGCGAGCAGTACTTC; j_gene: TRBJ2-7; v_gene: TRBV12-3/TRBV12-4; d_gene: NA; abundance: NA
CDR3aa: CASSPEVAGVGEQFF; CDR3nt: TGCGCCAGCAGCCCGGAGGTAGCGGGAGTAGGTGAGCAGTTCTTC; j_gene: TRBJ2-1; v_gene: TRBV5-1; d_gene: TRBD2; abundance: NA
CDR3aa: CATSRADSLNEKLFF; CDR3nt: TGTGCCACCAGCAGAGCAGACAGTCTGAATGAAAAACTGTTTTTT; j_gene: TRBJ1-4; v_gene: TRBV15; d_gene: NA; abundance: few
CDR3aa: CSASPLRGGPQSTDTQYF; CDR3nt: TGCAGTGCTAGTCCTCTCAGGGGGGGGCCCCAAAGCACAGATACGCAGTATTTT; j_gene: TRBJ2-3; v_gene: TRBV20-1; d_gene: NA; abundance: NA
CDR3aa: CASSEGSGNTIYF; CDR3nt: TGTGCCAGCAGTGAAGGCTCTGGAAACACCATATATTTT; j_gene: TRBJ1-3; v_gene: TRBV2; d_gene: NA; abundance: NA
CDR3aa: CSVALVLAPYNEQFF; CDR3nt: TGCAGCGTCGCCCTAGTACTTGCTCCGTACAATGAGCAGTTCTTC; j_gene: TRBJ2-1; v_gene: TRBV29-1; d_gene: NA; abundance: NA
CDR3aa: CASSSITGGAWFEQFF; CDR3nt: TGTGCCAGCAGCTCCATCACAGGGGGCGCTTGGTTTGAGCAGTTCTTC; j_gene: TRBJ2-1; v_gene: TRBV7-6; d_gene: TRBD1; abundance: few
CDR3aa: CASSSPGDSYEQYF; CDR3nt: TGTGCCAGCAGTTCTCCAGGGGACTCCTACGAGCAGTACTTC; j_gene: TRBJ2-7; v_gene: TRBV12-3/TRBV12-4; d_gene: NA; abundance: NA
CDR3aa: CSAVHAFRETQYF; CDR3nt: TGCAGTGCTGTCCATGCCTTCAGGGAGACCCAGTACTTC; j_gene: TRBJ2-5; v_gene: TRBV20-1; d_gene: NA; abundance: many
CDR3aa: CASSQALTSGDTQYF; CDR3nt: TGTGCCAGCAGCCAAGCCCTGACTAGCGGAGATACGCAGTATTTT; j_gene: TRBJ2-3; v_gene: TRBV4-2; d_gene: TRBD2; abundance: few
CDR3aa: CASSPGLAGGSVLYNEQFF; CDR3nt: TGTGCCAGCAGCCCGGGACTAGCGGGAGGATCAGTCCTTTACAATGAGCAGTTCTTC; j_gene: TRBJ2-1; v_gene: TRBV11-1; d_gene: TRBD2; abundance: NA
CDR3aa: CASSPGQPFEAFF; CDR3nt: TGTGCCAGCTCACCGGGGCAGCCTTTTGAAGCTTTCTTT; j_gene: TRBJ1-1; v_gene: TRBV18; d_gene: NA; abundance: NA
CDR3aa: CSVEDLSSPAGSTDTQYF; CDR3nt: TGCAGCGTTGAAGACCTTTCGTCACCAGCGGGAAGCACAGATACGCAGTATTTT; j_gene: TRBJ2-3; v_gene: TRBV29-1; d_gene: TRBD2; abundance: NA
CDR3aa: CASSPTGGSRTGELFF; CDR3nt: TGTGCCAGCAGCCCGACGGGCGGGAGCCGAACCGGGGAGCTGTTTTTT; j_gene: TRBJ2-2; v_gene: TRBV7-7; d_gene: TRBD2; abundance: NA
CDR3aa: CASSFGGGRETQYF; CDR3nt: TGTGCCAGCAGTTTTGGAGGGGGGCGGGAGACCCAGTACTTC; j_gene: TRBJ2-5; v_gene: TRBV6-5; d_gene: NA; abundance: NA
CDR3aa: CASSLTGQAKEAFF; CDR3nt: TGTGCCAGCAGCCTGACAGGGCAGGCTAAAGAAGCTTTCTTT; j_gene: TRBJ1-1; v_gene: TRBV7-9; d_gene: TRBD1; abundance: once
CDR3aa: CASSLSPGNGGQKTQYF; CDR3nt: TGTGCCAGCAGTTTATCCCCCGGTAATGGGGGGCAGAAGACCCAGTACTTC; j_gene: TRBJ2-5; v_gene: TRBV27; d_gene: NA; abundance: few
CDR3aa: CATSDSRGAMLETQYF; CDR3nt: TGTGCCACCAGTGATTCACGGGGGGCTATGTTGGAGACCCAGTACTTC; j_gene: TRBJ2-5; v_gene: TRBV24-1; d_gene: NA; abundance: NA
CDR3aa: CSASLYGTLYEQFF; CDR3nt: TGCAGTGCTAGTCTCTATGGGACCCTCTATGAGCAGTTCTTC; j_gene: TRBJ2-1; v_gene: TRBV20-1; d_gene: NA; abundance: NA
CDR3aa: CSARHGGTGRNEQYF; CDR3nt: TGCAGTGCTAGACATGGGGGGACAGGAAGAAACGAGCAGTACTTC; j_gene: TRBJ2-7; v_gene: TRBV20-1; d_gene: TRBD1; abundance: few
CDR3aa: CSATVGGGLYGYTF; CDR3nt: TGCAGCGCCACCGTTGGGGGGGGGCTCTATGGCTACACCTTC; j_gene: TRBJ1-2; v_gene: TRBV29-1; d_gene: NA; abundance: NA
CDR3aa: CPSSLRGPGLASPQFF; CDR3nt: TGTCCCAGCAGCTTAAGGGGCCCGGGACTAGCGTCACCGCAGTTCTTC; j_gene: TRBJ2-1; v_gene: TRBV7-3; d_gene: TRBD2; abundance: few
CDR3aa: CASSPMDGHRFYNEQFF; CDR3nt: TGTGCCAGCAGCCCTATGGACGGTCATCGGTTTTACAATGAGCAGTTCTTC; j_gene: TRBJ2-1; v_gene: TRBV9; d_gene: NA; abundance: few
CDR3aa: CASSGTSGRSEQFF; CDR3nt: TGTGCCAGCAGTGGGACTAGCGGGAGGAGTGAGCAGTTCTTC; j_gene: TRBJ2-1; v_gene: TRBV6-1; d_gene: TRBD2; abundance: NA
CDR3aa: CASSWGLHEETQYF; CDR3nt: TGCGCCAGCAGCTGGGGACTTCATGAAGAGACCCAGTACTTC; j_gene: TRBJ2-5; v_gene: TRBV5-1; d_gene: NA; abundance: few
CDR3aa: CASSPLTGYEQYF; CDR3nt: TGTGCCAGCTCACCTCTCACGGGCTACGAGCAGTACTTC; j_gene: TRBJ2-7; v_gene: TRBV18; d_gene: NA; abundance: NA
CDR3aa: CSVTGASIGAFF; CDR3nt: TGCAGCGTTACAGGGGCCAGTATTGGAGCTTTCTTT; j_gene: TRBJ1-1; v_gene: TRBV29-1; d_gene: TRBD1; abundance: few
CDR3aa: CASSFSRGNIQYF; CDR3nt: TGTGCCAGCAGTTTTAGTCGGGGAAACATTCAGTACTTC; j_gene: TRBJ2-4; v_gene: TRBV28; d_gene: NA; abundance: NA